These 5 T cell receptor beta chains were all obtained from the same sample, sequenced in a study of T cell responses to AZD1222 COVID-19 vaccine. Assay used: immunoSEQ multiplex PCR; TCRdb lists only in-frame clones, some missing. The sample carries about 84,000 clones, roughly 85% recorded once. Sequences were derived from peripheral blood, sampled 28 days after the second AZD1222 dose. The origin of the receptors is an adult who received the AZD1222 COVID-19 vaccine.

The rearrangement joins TRBV6-5 to TRBJ2-5; a weak D match, TRBD2 (5 bases). The CDR3 has 14 residues. The germline gives CDR1 MNHEY, CDR2 SVGAGI. Deletions cut 4 bases from V and 3 bases from J, with 12 bases between. The CDR3 is CASSSPDGKETQYF. The CDR3 nucleotides read TGTGCCAGCAGTTCCCCGGACGGGAAAGAGACCCAGTACTTC.

The gene calls are TRBV6-4 and TRBJ1-2, with unresolved D. Germline CDR1 reads MRHNA; CDR2 reads SNTAGT. V shed 6 bases and J shed 2 bases, with 10 bases lying between them. The CDR3 is 13 residues long. The CDR3 bases are TGTGCCAGCAGGCGAGGAGAGAACTATGGCTACACCTTC. It is translated as CASRRGENYGYTF.

The chain recombines TRBV10-3 with TRBJ1-3; unclear D gene. This CDR3 has 15 residues. Trimming pared 6 bases from V and 0 bases from J, leaving 12 bases between. CDR1 is ENHRY and CDR2 is SYGVKD in the germline V gene. The CDR3 spells CAISGVLSSGNTIYF. The CDR3 coding sequence is TGTGCCATCAGCGGGGTCCTTAGCTCTGGAAACACCATATATTTT.

The V call is TRBV2, the J call TRBJ1-3, with 8 bases that match TRBD1. V dropped 6 bases and J dropped 4; count of bases not matched to a gene: 5. Looked up from germline, CDR1 is SNHLY and CDR2 is FYNNEI. This CDR3 has 14 amino acids. This CDR3 reads CASSDWDRGNTIYF. The CDR3 DNA reads TGTGCCAGCAGCGACTGGGACAGGGGAAACACCATATATTTT.

This chain links TRBV21-1 with TRBJ1-1. TRBV21-1 is a listed pseudogene. The CDR3 is 16 amino acids. CDR3 in amino acids: CASTKPRPYRNTEAFF. CDR3 nucleotide sequence: TGTGCCAGCACCAAACCACGACCGTATAGGAACACTGAAGCTTTCTTT.